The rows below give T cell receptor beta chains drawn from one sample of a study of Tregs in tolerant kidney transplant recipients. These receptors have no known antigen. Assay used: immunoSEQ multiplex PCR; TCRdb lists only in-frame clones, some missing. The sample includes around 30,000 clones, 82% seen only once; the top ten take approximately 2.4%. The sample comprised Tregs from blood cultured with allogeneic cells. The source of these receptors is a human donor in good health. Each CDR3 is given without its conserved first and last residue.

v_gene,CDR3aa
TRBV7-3,ASSLGGTQTDTQY
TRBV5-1,ASSLPRQGMTSTPNEQF
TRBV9,ASSGNADTQY
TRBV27,ASSLAGTGEDEQF
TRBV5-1,ASSSSGHAF
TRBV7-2,ASRSASGNEQF
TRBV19,ASSIETSGSIWGQY
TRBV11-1,ASTFGPGGQGDTQY
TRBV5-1,ASSTSNYGYT
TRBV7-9,ASSRSRGLAGPGGELF
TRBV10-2,ASSESLATSSYEQY
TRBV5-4,ASSSVGLNTEAF
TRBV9,ASSVGIGVGEKLF
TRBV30,AWSPPDYTYEQY
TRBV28,ASQGANWAEAF
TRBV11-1,ASSQDRGDYEQY
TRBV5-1,ASSLGPPGTDTQY
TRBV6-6,ASSSTQGSTDTQY
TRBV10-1,ASLPPIPYEQY
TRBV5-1,ASSFRQGVRFLETQY
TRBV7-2,ASSLSFPQGANYGYT
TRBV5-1,ASTSRTYEQY
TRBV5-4,ASSLAGQLYEQY
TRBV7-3,ASSQTGESDYGYT
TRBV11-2,ASSLGVAGGHGI
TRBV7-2,ASSLPRGTGNTIY
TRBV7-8,ASSPDRGRRETQY
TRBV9,ASSVGRQGAYYGYT
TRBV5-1,ASSLGPGNTIY
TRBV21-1,ASSKGGPGY
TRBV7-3,ASSSLTPDLGYEQY
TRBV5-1,ASSWGLAGGLNEQY